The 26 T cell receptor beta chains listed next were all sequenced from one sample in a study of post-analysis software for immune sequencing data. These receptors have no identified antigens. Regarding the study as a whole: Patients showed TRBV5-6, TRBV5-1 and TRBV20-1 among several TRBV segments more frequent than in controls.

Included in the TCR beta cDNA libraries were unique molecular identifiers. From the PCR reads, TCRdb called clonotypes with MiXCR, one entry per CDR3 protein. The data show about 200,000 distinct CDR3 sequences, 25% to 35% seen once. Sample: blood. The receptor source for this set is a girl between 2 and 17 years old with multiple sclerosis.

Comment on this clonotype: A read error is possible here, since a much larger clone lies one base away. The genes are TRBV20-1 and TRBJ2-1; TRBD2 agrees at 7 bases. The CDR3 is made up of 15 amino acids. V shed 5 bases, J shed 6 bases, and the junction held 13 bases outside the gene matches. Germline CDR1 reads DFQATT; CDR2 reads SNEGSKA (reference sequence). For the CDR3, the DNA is TGCAGTGCTGGAGGGGAGAGCGGGGCGCCCAATGAGCAGTTCTTC. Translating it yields CSAGGESGAPNEQFF.

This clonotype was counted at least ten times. This CDR3 is CASRELLPPASGGFDEQFF. Written as DNA, the CDR3 is TGTGCCAGCAGGGAACTCCTACCCCCCGCTAGCGGGGGCTTTGATGAGCAGTTCTTC. The chain carries TRBV2 and TRBJ2-1, with 10 bases fitting TRBD2. CDR1 and CDR2 from the germline V gene are SNHLY and FYNNEI. The CDR3 sequence is 19 residues long. V shed 6 bases and J 8 bases; nucleotides not matched to a gene: 22.

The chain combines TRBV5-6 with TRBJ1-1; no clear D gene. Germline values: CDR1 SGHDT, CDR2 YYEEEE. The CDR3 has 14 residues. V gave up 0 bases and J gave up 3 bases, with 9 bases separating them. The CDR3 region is CASSLGGKYTEAFF. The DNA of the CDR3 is TGTGCCAGCAGCTTGGGTGGAAAGTACACTGAAGCTTTCTTT.

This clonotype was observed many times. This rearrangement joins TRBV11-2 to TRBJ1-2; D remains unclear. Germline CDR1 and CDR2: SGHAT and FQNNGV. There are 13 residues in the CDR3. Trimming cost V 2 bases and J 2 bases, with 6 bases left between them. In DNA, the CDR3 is TGTGCCAGCAGCTTAAGTGGGAACTATGGCTACACCTTC. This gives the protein CASSLSGNYGYTF.

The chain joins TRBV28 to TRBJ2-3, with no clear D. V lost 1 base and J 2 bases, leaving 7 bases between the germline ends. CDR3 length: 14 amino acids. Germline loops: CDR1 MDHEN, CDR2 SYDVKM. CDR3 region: CASSLYWDTDTQYF. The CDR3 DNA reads TGTGCCAGCAGTTTATACTGGGACACAGATACGCAGTATTTT.

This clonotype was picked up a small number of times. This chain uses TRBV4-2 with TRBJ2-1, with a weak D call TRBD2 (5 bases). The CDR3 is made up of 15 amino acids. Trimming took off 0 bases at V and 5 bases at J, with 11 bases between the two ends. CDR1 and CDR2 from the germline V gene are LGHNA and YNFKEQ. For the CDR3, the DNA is TGTGCCAGCAGCCAAGATGGCCTTAGCGACAATGAGCAGTTCTTC. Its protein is CASSQDGLSDNEQFF.

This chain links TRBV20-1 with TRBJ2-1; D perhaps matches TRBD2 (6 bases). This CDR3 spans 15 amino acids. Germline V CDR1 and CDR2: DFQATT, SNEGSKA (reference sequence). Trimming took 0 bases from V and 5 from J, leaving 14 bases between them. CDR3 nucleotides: TGCAGTGCTAGAGAGCGGGGATCTATGGACAATGAGCAGTTCTTC. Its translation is CSARERGSMDNEQFF.

CDR3 sequence reads: CASSGWAAKNIQYF. The CDR3 nucleotides read TGTGCCAGCAGTGGGTGGGCGGCCAAAAACATTCAGTACTTC. The V and J genes are TRBV2 and TRBJ2-4; D is unresolved. Germline lookup yields CDR1 SNHLY and CDR2 FYNNEI. V lost 4 bases and J 1 base, leaving 8 bases between the germline ends. CDR3 length: 14 amino acids.

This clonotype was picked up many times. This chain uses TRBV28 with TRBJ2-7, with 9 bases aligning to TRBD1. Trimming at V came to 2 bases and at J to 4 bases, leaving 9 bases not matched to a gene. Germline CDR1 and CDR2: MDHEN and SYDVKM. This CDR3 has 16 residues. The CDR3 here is CASSLVLGTGMYEQYF. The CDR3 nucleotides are TGTGCCAGCAGTTTAGTCTTGGGGACAGGGATGTACGAGCAGTACTTC.

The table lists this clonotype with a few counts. CDR3 in DNA: TGTGCCAGCAGCGCGCCGGGACAGGGACAAGAGACCCAGTACTTC. This encodes CASSAPGQGQETQYF. V and J are TRBV5-8 and TRBJ2-5; 9 bases fit TRBD1. Germline V lookup: CDR1 SGHTS, CDR2 YDEGEE. V lost 4 bases, J lost 2 bases, and 6 bases stayed unmatched. This CDR3 comprises 15 residues.

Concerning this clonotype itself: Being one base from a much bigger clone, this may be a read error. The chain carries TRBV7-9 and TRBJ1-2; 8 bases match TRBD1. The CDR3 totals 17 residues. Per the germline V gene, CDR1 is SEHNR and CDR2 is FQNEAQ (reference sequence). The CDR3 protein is CVSSSGGGGTGNYGYTF. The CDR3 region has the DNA TGTGTCAGCAGCTCGGGTGGTGGTGGGACAGGCAACTATGGCTACACCTTC.

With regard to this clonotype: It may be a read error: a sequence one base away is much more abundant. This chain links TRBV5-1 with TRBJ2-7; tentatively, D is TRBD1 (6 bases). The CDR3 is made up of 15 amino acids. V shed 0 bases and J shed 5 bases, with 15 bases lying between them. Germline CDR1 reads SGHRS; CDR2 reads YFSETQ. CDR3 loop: CASSLALGASNEQYF. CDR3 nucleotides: TGCGCCAGCAGCTTGGCCCTGGGGGCATCAAACGAGCAGTACTTC.

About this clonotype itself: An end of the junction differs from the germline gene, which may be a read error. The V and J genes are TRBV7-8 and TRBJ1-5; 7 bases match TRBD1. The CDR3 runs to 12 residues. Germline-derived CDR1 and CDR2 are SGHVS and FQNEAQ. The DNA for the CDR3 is TGTGCCGGCAGCAGGGGGAATCAGCCCCAGCATTTT. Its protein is CAGSRGNQPQHF. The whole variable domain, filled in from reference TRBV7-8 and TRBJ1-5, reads GAGVSQSPRYKVAKRGQDVALRCDPISGHVSLFWYQQALGQGPEFLTYFQNEAQLDKSGLPSDRFFAERPEGSVSTLKIQRTQQEDSAVYLCAGSRGNQPQHFGDGTRLSIL.

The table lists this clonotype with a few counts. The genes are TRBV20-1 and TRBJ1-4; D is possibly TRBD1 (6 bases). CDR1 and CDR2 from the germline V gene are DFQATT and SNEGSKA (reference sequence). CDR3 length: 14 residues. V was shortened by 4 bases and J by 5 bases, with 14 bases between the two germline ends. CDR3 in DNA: TGCAGTGCTATGCCGGACAGCTCAAATGAAAAACTGTTTTTT. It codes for CSAMPDSSNEKLFF.

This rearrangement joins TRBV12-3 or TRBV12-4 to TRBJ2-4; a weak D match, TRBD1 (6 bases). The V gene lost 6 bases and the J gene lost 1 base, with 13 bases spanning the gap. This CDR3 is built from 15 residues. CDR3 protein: CASSLGALAKNIQYF. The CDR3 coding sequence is TGTGCCAGCAGCTTGGGGGCGCTGGCCAAAAACATTCAGTACTTC.

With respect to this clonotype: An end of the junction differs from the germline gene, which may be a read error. CDR3: CAGSLVWHEQYF. The CDR3 DNA reads as TGTGCCGGCAGTTTAGTCTGGCACGAGCAGTACTTC. V and J are TRBV28 and TRBJ2-7; D uncertain. Germline-derived CDR1 and CDR2 are MDHEN and SYDVKM. There are 12 residues in the CDR3.

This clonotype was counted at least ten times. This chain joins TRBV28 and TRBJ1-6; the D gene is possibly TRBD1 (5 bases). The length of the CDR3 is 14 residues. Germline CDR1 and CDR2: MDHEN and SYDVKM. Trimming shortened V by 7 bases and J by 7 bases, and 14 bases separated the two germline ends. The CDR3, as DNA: TGTGCCAGCAATTTTGGACAAACCAATTCACCCCTCCACTTT. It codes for CASNFGQTNSPLHF.

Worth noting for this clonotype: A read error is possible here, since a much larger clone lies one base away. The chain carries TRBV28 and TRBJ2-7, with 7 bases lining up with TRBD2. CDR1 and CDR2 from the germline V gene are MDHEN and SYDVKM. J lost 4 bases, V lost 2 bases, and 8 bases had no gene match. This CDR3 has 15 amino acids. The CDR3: CASSLVTNGRYEQYF. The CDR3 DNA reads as TGTGCCAGCAGTTTAGTGACTAACGGGAGGTACGAGCAGTACTTC.

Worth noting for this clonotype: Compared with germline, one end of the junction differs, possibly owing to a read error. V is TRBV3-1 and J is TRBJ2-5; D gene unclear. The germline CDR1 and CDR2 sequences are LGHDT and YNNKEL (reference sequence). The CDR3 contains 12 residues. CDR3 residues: CASGRISGFQYF. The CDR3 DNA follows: TGTGCCAGCGGCCGGATATCGGGTTTCCAGTACTTT.

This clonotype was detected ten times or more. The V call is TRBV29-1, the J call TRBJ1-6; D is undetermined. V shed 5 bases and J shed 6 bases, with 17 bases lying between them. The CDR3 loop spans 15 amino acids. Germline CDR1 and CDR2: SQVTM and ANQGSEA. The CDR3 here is CSVSYGTSANSPLHF. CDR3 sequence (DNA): TGCAGCGTTTCGTACGGAACATCAGCTAATTCACCCCTCCACTTT.

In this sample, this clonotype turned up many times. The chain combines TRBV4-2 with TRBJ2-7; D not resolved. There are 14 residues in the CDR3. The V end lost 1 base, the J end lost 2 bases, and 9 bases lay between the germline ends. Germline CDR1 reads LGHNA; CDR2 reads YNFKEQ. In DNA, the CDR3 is TGTGCCAGCAGCCAAGGTACGGGCCCCTACGAGCAGTACTTC. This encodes CASSQGTGPYEQYF.

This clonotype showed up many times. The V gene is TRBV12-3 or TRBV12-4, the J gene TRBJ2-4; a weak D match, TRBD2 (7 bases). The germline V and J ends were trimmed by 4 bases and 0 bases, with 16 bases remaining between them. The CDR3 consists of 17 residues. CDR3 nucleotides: TGTGCCAGCAGTTCCCCGATGGGGGGGCTAGCCAAAAACATTCAGTACTTC. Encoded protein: CASSSPMGGLAKNIQYF.

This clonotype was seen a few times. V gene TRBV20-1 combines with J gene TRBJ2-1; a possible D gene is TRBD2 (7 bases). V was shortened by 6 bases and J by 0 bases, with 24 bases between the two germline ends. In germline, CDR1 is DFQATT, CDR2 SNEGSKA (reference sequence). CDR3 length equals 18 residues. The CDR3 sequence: CSAKGGGQIPSSYNEQFF. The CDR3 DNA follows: TGCAGTGCAAAAGGGGGGGGCCAAATACCCAGCTCCTACAATGAGCAGTTCTTC.

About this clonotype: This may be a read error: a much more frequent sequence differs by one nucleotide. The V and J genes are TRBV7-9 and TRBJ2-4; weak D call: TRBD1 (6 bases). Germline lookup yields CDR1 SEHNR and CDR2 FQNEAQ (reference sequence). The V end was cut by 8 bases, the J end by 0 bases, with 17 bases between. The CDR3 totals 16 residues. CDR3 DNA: TGTGCCAGCGGGAAACAGGGACAATCAGCCAAAAACATTCAGTACTTC. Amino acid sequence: CASGKQGQSAKNIQYF.

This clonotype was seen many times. CDR3 sequence (DNA): TGTGCCAGCAGCTTAGGGATGGGGGGACTAGCGGCCGGTAGCTCCTACAATGAGCAGTTCTTC. It codes for CASSLGMGGLAAGSSYNEQFF. The chain couples TRBV7-8 to TRBJ2-1; 11 nucleotides line up with TRBD2. The CDR3 has 21 residues. The junction had 14 bases not matched to a gene; V was cut back by 1 base and J by 0 bases. Germline loops: CDR1 SGHVS, CDR2 FQNEAQ.

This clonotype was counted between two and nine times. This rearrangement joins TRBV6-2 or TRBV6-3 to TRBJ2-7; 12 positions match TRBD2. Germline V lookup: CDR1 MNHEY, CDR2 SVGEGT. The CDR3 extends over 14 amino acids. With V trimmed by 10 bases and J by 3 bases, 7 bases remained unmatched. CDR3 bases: TGTGCCACCACGCGACTAGCGGGGGACTACGAGCAGTACTTC. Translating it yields CATTRLAGDYEQYF.